These 27 T cell receptor beta chains share one sample of origin, sequenced in a study of blood T cell repertoires in COVID-19 (dated by TCRdb to the early 2020s). Libraries were built with the immunoSEQ multiplex PCR assay. In its TCRdb copy, this immuneACCESS table keeps in-frame sequences only and misses some clones. Where compared with another copy, unresolved V genes explain less than half of these, and the others have no known cause. The sample includes fewer than 200,000 clones, with 65% to 90% observed a single time. About 9.6% of the sample goes to the ten largest clones. The sequenced sample was peripheral blood. All receptors derive from a man in his fifties or sixties with active or convalescent COVID-19.

The rearrangement links TRBV28 to TRBJ2-2; 8 bases match TRBD1. After removal of 6 bases from V and 6 bases from J, the junction contained 9 bases not matched to a gene. Germline loops: CDR1 MDHEN, CDR2 SYDVKM. The CDR3 length is 15 residues. CDR3: CASSTTGVGAGELFF. In DNA, the CDR3 is TGTGCCAGCAGCACGACAGGGGTAGGGGCCGGGGAGCTGTTTTTT.

V usage is TRBV21-1 and J usage is TRBJ2-3; the table's D gene call, TRBD1, was not cross checked with the DNA. TRBV21-1 is described as a pseudogene. The CDR3 has 16 residues. DNA for the CDR3: TGTGCCAGCAGCAAATTCCGAGACAGGGGCGCAGATACGCAGTATTTT. It translates to CASSKFRDRGADTQYF.

The chain combines TRBV7-3 with TRBJ2-2; maybe TRBD1 (6 bases). From germline, CDR1 is SGHTA and CDR2 FQGTGA. Trimming removed 6 bases at V and 2 bases at J, with 25 bases between. This CDR3 comprises 19 residues. The CDR3 loop reads CASSRTGLAGGLNTGELFF. CDR3 nucleotides: TGTGCCAGCAGTCGAACAGGGCTCGCTGGGGGTCTTAACACCGGGGAGCTGTTTTTT.

The V call is TRBV5-4, the J call TRBJ1-4; D unresolved. V lost 4 bases to trimming and J lost 3 bases, with 16 bases between them. This CDR3 is 16 amino acids long. Germline V gene data show CDR1 as SGHNT and CDR2 as YYREEE (reference sequence). The CDR3 sequence: CASSGSTGAANEKLFF. CDR3 sequence (DNA): TGTGCCAGCAGCGGTTCGACGGGTGCGGCTAATGAAAAACTGTTTTTT.

The chain recombines TRBV7-9 with TRBJ2-5, with 9 bases aligning to TRBD1. In germline, CDR1 is SEHNR, CDR2 FQNEAQ (reference sequence). The CDR3 runs to 15 residues. V gave up 7 bases and J gave up 4 bases; unmatched junction bases: 10. In DNA, the CDR3 is TGTGCCAGCAACCCGCGGGACAGGGAGACAGAGACCCAGTACTTC. Protein product: CASNPRDRETETQYF.

This clone was seen only once. V gene TRBV10-3 combines with J gene TRBJ2-1; a weak D match, TRBD1 (5 bases). The CDR3 spans 17 residues. V was clipped by 6 bases and J by 0 bases, with 18 bases between them. CDR1 ENHRY and CDR2 SYGVKD come from the germline V gene. In DNA form, the CDR3 reads TGTGCCATCAGCTCCTCGGGCCGAGACAGCTCCTACAATGAGCAGTTCTTC. This encodes CAISSSGRDSSYNEQFF.

The V call is TRBV12-3 or TRBV12-4, the J call TRBJ2-1; possible D gene TRBD2, 5 bases. With 7 bases removed from V and 3 bases from J, the gap between germline ends came to 10 bases. The CDR3 is made up of 13 amino acids. The CDR3 DNA reads as TGTGCCAGCACCTTAGGGAGCTACAATGAGCAGTTCTTC. Amino acid sequence: CASTLGSYNEQFF.

The rearrangement uses TRBV6-2 or TRBV6-3 and TRBJ2-1; D possibly corresponds to TRBD2 (5 bases). CDR1 and CDR2 from the germline V gene are MNHEY and SVGEGT. The CDR3 is 13 amino acids. Trimming took 10 bases from V and 0 from J, leaving 10 bases between them. The CDR3 loop reads CATSGGSYNEQFF. Here the CDR3 DNA reads TGTGCCACCAGCGGAGGCTCCTACAATGAGCAGTTCTTC.

The genes are TRBV27 and TRBJ1-5; no clear D. Trimming stripped 7 bases from V and 6 bases from J, with 13 bases between. Germline V gene sequence: CDR1 MNHEY, CDR2 SMNVEV (reference sequence). This CDR3 region has 13 residues. The CDR3 spells CASTSRYGQPQHF. CDR3 DNA: TGTGCCAGCACAAGCAGGTATGGTCAGCCCCAGCATTTT.

The chain couples TRBV7-9 to TRBJ1-3, with a tentative D call TRBD1 (6 bases). CDR1 and CDR2 from the germline V gene are SEHNR and FQNEAQ (reference sequence). V shed 5 bases and J shed 0 bases, with 17 bases lying between them. The CDR3 covers 17 residues. The CDR3 nucleotides are TGTGCCAGCAGCCACCGCCCAGGGGTCCCCTCTGGAAACACCATATATTTT. This translates into CASSHRPGVPSGNTIYF. Full variable domain (rest looked up from reference TRBV7-9 and TRBJ1-3): DTGVSQNPRHKITKRGQNVTFRCDPISEHNRLYWYRQTLGQGPEFLTYFQNEAQLEKSRLLSDRFSAERPKGSFSTLEIQRTEQGDSAMYLCASSHRPGVPSGNTIYFGEGSWLTVV.

The chain links TRBV11-3 to TRBJ2-5, with D maybe TRBD1 (5 bases). From germline, CDR1 is SGHNT and CDR2 YENEEA. This CDR3 comprises 14 residues. V was trimmed by 0 bases and J by 5 bases, leaving 10 bases between them. The CDR3 nucleotides read TGTGCCAGCAGCTTAGATGGGCCAGGGGAGACCCAGTACTTC. Its protein is CASSLDGPGETQYF. Variable domain in full (rest from reference TRBV11-3 and TRBJ2-5): EAGVVQSPRYKIIEKKQPVAFWCNPISGHNTLYWYLQNLGQGPELLIRYENEEAVDDSQLPKDRFSAERLKGVDSTLKIQPAELGDSAVYLCASSLDGPGETQYFGPGTRLLVL.

The genes are TRBV18 and TRBJ2-3; a weak D match, TRBD2 (6 bases). This CDR3 comprises 14 residues. Germline CDR1 reads KGHSH; CDR2 reads LQKENI. The V end was cut by 5 bases, the J end by 7 bases, with 16 bases between. The CDR3 protein is CASSTGTHPYTQYF. The DNA of the CDR3 is TGTGCCAGCTCAACCGGGACTCACCCTTATACGCAGTATTTT.

This chain connects TRBV13 to TRBJ2-3, with D tentatively TRBD1 (6 bases). V lost 5 bases and J 4 bases, leaving 13 bases between the germline ends. Germline CDR1 is PRHDT and CDR2 is FYEKMQ (reference sequence). This CDR3 spans 14 amino acids. CDR3 loop: CASSAKDRSDTQYF. CDR3 sequence (DNA): TGTGCCAGCAGCGCCAAAGACAGGTCAGATACGCAGTATTTT.

This clone was counted once. The chain combines TRBV15 with TRBJ1-1; 7 bases are shared with TRBD1. Germline loops: CDR1 LNHNV, CDR2 YYDKDF (reference sequence). V shed 1 base and J 4 bases; nucleotides not matched to a gene: 0. The CDR3 sequence is 13 residues long. The CDR3 coding sequence is TGTGCCACCAGCAGAGGGGACAGCACTGAAGCTTTCTTT. This sequence encodes CATSRGDSTEAFF.

J is TRBJ1-1 and V is TRBV3-1 (or the pseudogene TRBV3-2); 9 nucleotides match TRBD1. V lost 6 bases and J lost 1; bases outside the gene matches: 9. Germline lookup yields CDR1 LGHDT and CDR2 YNNKEL (reference sequence). The CDR3 spans 16 residues. CDR3 protein: CASRPFRQGGNTEAFF. The CDR3 DNA follows: TGTGCCAGCAGACCCTTCCGACAGGGGGGGAACACTGAAGCTTTCTTT.

The genes are TRBV19 and TRBJ2-1; 11 bases align to TRBD2. Trimming removed 5 bases from V and 0 bases from J; junction bases left unmatched: 3. Germline CDR1 LNHDA, CDR2 SQIVND (reference sequence). This CDR3 contains 16 residues. The CDR3 sequence is CASSGLAGGSYNEQFF. In DNA, the CDR3 is TGTGCCAGTAGTGGGCTAGCGGGAGGCTCCTACAATGAGCAGTTCTTC.

Points on this clone: Its ends do not fully match the called genes, so a read error is possible. The V call is TRBV6-5, the J call TRBJ1-1; D is undetermined. The CDR3 loop spans 13 amino acids. CDR1 MNHEY and CDR2 SVGAGI come from the germline V gene. CDR3 region: CASSYSGSGEVRF. The CDR3 DNA reads as TGTGCCAGCAGTTACTCGGGGAGCGGTGAAGTCCGTTTT.

This clone was counted once. The chain has TRBV7-3 and TRBJ2-2; 10 bases are shared with TRBD2. The CDR3 runs 16 residues. Germline V CDR1 and CDR2: SGHTA, FQGTGA. With 4 bases clipped from V and 4 bases from J, the junction kept 6 bases outside the gene matches. CDR3 loop: CASSSSGGAGTGELFF. Here the CDR3 DNA reads TGTGCCAGCAGCTCAAGCGGGGGGGCAGGCACCGGGGAGCTGTTTTTT.

The chain joins TRBV28 to TRBJ1-1; 7 positions agree with TRBD1. The CDR3 has 13 residues. CDR1 is MDHEN and CDR2 is SYDVKM in the germline V gene. Trimming at V came to 3 bases and at J to 7 bases, leaving 5 bases not matched to a gene. CDR3 DNA: TGTGCCAGCAGTTTGGAAGGGGGCATTGAAGCTTTCTTT. This sequence encodes CASSLEGGIEAFF.

The chain employs TRBV7-2 and TRBJ2-7, with TRBD2 matching 8 bases. Per the germline V gene, CDR1 is SGHTA and CDR2 is FQGNSA. V was pared by 5 bases and J by 3 bases, with 6 bases of the junction left unmatched. There are 14 residues in the CDR3. In DNA form, the CDR3 reads TGTGCCAGCAGCCATAAGGGACTAGACTACGAGCAGTACTTC. It yields the protein CASSHKGLDYEQYF.

V and J are TRBV6-5 and TRBJ1-2; a possible D gene is TRBD1 (6 bases). The CDR3 runs to 12 residues. Trimming removed 6 bases from V and 5 bases from J, with 10 bases in between. Germline V lookup: CDR1 MNHEY, CDR2 SVGAGI. CDR3 in DNA: TGTGCCAGCAGCCAGACAGGATATGGCTACACCTTC. Its protein is CASSQTGYGYTF.

V usage is TRBV19 and J usage is TRBJ2-1; 8 bases line up with TRBD1. CDR1 LNHDA and CDR2 SQIVND come from the germline V gene (reference sequence). This CDR3 has 13 amino acids. In DNA form, the CDR3 reads TGTGTGGCGGAGGGACAGGTCCACAATGAGCAGTTCTTC. It is translated as CVAEGQVHNEQFF.

V is TRBV19 and J is TRBJ2-2; TRBD1 agrees at 9 bases. Unmatched junction bases numbered 4, after V lost 3 bases and J lost 5 bases. Germline CDR1 and CDR2: LNHDA and SQIVND (reference sequence). This CDR3 has 15 residues. The CDR3 bases are TGTGCCAGTAGTATGGGGACAGGGACGACCGGGGAGCTGTTTTTT. The encoded protein is CASSMGTGTTGELFF. Supplemented by reference TRBV19 and TRBJ2-2, the full variable domain reads DGGITQSPKYLFRKEGQNVTLSCEQNLNHDAMYWYRQDPGQGLRLIYYSQIVNDFQKGDIAEGYSVSREKKESFPLTVTSAQKNPTAFYLCASSMGTGTTGELFFGEGSRLTVL.

This clone was found a few times. This chain links TRBV7-3 with TRBJ2-1; 8 bases align to TRBD2. The length of the CDR3 is 17 residues. J was trimmed by 4 bases and V by 4 bases; bases with no gene match: 12. Germline V gene sequence: CDR1 SGHTA, CDR2 FQGTGA. CDR3 coding DNA: TGTGCCAGCAGCTCTTGGGCAAGCGGGAGAGGTTACAATGAGCAGTTCTTC. Its translation: CASSSWASGRGYNEQFF.

This clone was observed a few times. The CDR3 spells CASTHGDRGADTQYF. In DNA form, the CDR3 reads TGTGCCAGCACCCACGGGGACAGGGGGGCAGATACGCAGTATTTT. This rearrangement joins TRBV6-6 to TRBJ2-3, with TRBD1 matching 11 bases. This CDR3 is built from 15 residues. After removal of 7 bases from V and 4 bases from J, the junction contained 7 bases not matched to a gene. The germline CDR1 and CDR2 sequences are MNHNY and SVGAGI (reference sequence).

V usage is TRBV5-5 and J usage is TRBJ2-1; 8 bases align to TRBD2. V was clipped by 1 base and J by 0 bases; unmatched bases: 6. CDR3 size: 17 residues. Germline-derived CDR1 and CDR2 are SGHKS and YYEKEE (reference sequence). The CDR3 here is CASSLRAGVSSYNEQFF. The CDR3 region has the DNA TGTGCCAGCAGCTTGAGAGCGGGAGTAAGCTCCTACAATGAGCAGTTCTTC. The whole variable domain, filled in from reference TRBV5-5 and TRBJ2-1, reads DAGVTQSPTHLIKTRGQQVTLRCSPISGHKSVSWYQQVLGQGPQFIFQYYEKEERGRGNFPDRFSARQFPNYSSELNVNALLLGDSALYLCASSLRAGVSSYNEQFFGPGTRLTVL.

This clone ranks as medium-sized (0.01 to 0.1%). This rearrangement joins TRBV15 to TRBJ2-3; 9 bases align to TRBD1. Germline CDR1 LNHNV, CDR2 YYDKDF (reference sequence). The CDR3 runs 17 residues. V was pared by 0 bases and J by 5 bases, with 9 bases of the junction left unmatched. The CDR3 loop is CATSRDLLTGGIDTQYF. The CDR3 nucleotides read TGTGCCACCAGCAGAGATCTCCTGACAGGGGGAATAGATACGCAGTATTTT.